A selection of T cell receptor beta chains follows, all from one sample in a study of blood T cell repertoires in COVID-19. Profiling relied on immunoSEQ multiplex PCR, and the TCRdb table lists in-frame clones only, not all of them. Of about 110,000 clones listed, 70% to 80% are singletons. Sequencing used peripheral blood. These receptors all stem from a man older than 75 with COVID-19, enrolled during active disease. CDR3s include the opening cysteine and the closing phenylalanine or tryptophan. The order of the fields is D gene, J gene, V gene, clone size, CDR3 protein, CDR3 DNA. The D gene is left open where the match is weak. Not every row has a clone size; where given, it reads once, few, many or a size class.

D: .
J: TRBJ1-1
V: TRBV12-5
size: .
CDR3: CASGTGLGEAFF
DNA: TGTGCTAGTGGAACAGGGCTGGGTGAAGCTTTCTTT

D: TRBD2
J: TRBJ2-5
V: TRBV6-5
size: .
CDR3: CASSWEGRETQYF
DNA: TGTGCCAGCAGCTGGGAGGGCCGGGAGACCCAGTACTTC

D: .
J: TRBJ1-2
V: TRBV7-8
size: .
CDR3: CASSLIGQLFGYTF
DNA: TGTGCCAGCAGCTTAATCGGACAATTATTTGGCTACACCTTC

D: TRBD1
J: TRBJ2-5
V: TRBV28
size: .
CDR3: CASSRGQGKEETQYF
DNA: TGTGCCAGCAGTCGGGGACAGGGGAAGGAAGAGACCCAGTACTTC

D: TRBD2
J: TRBJ2-2
V: TRBV20-1
size: .
CDR3: CSASRDYHTGELFF
DNA: TGCAGTGCTAGTAGGGACTACCACACCGGGGAGCTGTTTTTT

D: TRBD1
J: TRBJ1-5
V: TRBV9
size: .
CDR3: CASSVEGTGVQPQHF
DNA: TGTGCCAGCAGCGTAGAGGGGACAGGGGTTCAGCCCCAGCATTTT

D: TRBD2
J: TRBJ2-2
V: TRBV4-2
size: few
CDR3: CASSPRGAGVGTGELFF
DNA: TGTGCCAGCAGCCCACGGGGAGCGGGAGTTGGCACCGGGGAGCTGTTTTTT

D: .
J: TRBJ1-1
V: TRBV10-3
size: few
CDR3: CAISPRENWNTEAFF
DNA: TGTGCCATCAGTCCCAGGGAAAACTGGAACACTGAAGCTTTCTTT

D: .
J: TRBJ2-3
V: TRBV28
size: .
CDR3: CASGRRRLTTDTQYF
DNA: TGTGCCAGCGGCCGGAGACGTCTCACCACAGATACGCAGTATTTT

D: TRBD2
J: TRBJ2-2
V: TRBV7-2
size: .
CDR3: CASSWSGLVGTGELFF
DNA: TGTGCCAGCAGCTGGTCCGGACTAGTAGGTACCGGGGAGCTGTTTTTT

D: .
J: TRBJ2-7
V: TRBV19
size: .
CDR3: CASSLTNRGGSYEQYF
DNA: TGTGCCAGTAGTCTTACCAACAGGGGAGGATCCTACGAGCAGTACTTC

D: .
J: TRBJ1-6
V: TRBV28
size: .
CDR3: CASSLFSGQKGSSPLHF
DNA: TGTGCCAGCAGTTTATTTTCCGGACAAAAGGGATCCTCACCCCTCCACTTT

D: .
J: TRBJ1-5
V: TRBV9
size: once
CDR3: CASSATGGDNQPQHF
DNA: TGTGCCAGCAGCGCTACAGGAGGGGACAATCAGCCCCAGCATTTT

D: .
J: TRBJ2-7
V: TRBV10-3
size: once
CDR3: CAISDPQGQDEQYF
DNA: TGTGCCATCAGTGACCCACAGGGACAAGACGAGCAGTACTTC

D: .
J: TRBJ2-2
V: TRBV19
size: .
CDR3: CASMSGSGVPSGELFF
DNA: TGTGCCAGTATGAGTGGGTCGGGAGTCCCCTCCGGGGAGCTGTTTTTT

D: .
J: TRBJ1-2
V: TRBV28
size: once
CDR3: CASSFSSSHWTGVGYGYTF
DNA: TGTGCCAGCAGTTTCTCTTCTTCCCACTGGACTGGGGTGGGCTATGGCTACACCTTC

D: .
J: TRBJ2-1
V: TRBV28
size: .
CDR3: CASSSVRTAAPNNEQFF
DNA: TGTGCCAGCAGTTCGGTGAGGACAGCCGCCCCTAACAATGAGCAGTTCTTC

D: .
J: TRBJ1-2
V: TRBV6-6
size: few
CDR3: CASSYLETDNYGYTF
DNA: TGTGCCAGCAGTTACCTAGAGACAGATAACTATGGCTACACCTTC

D: TRBD2
J: TRBJ2-7
V: TRBV7-9
size: few
CDR3: CASSGGLAVPYEQYF
DNA: TGTGCCAGCAGCGGGGGACTAGCGGTGCCCTACGAGCAGTACTTC

D: TRBD1
J: TRBJ1-2
V: TRBV11-2
size: few
CDR3: CASSLGQGNYGYTF
DNA: TGTGCCAGCAGCTTAGGACAGGGGAACTATGGCTACACCTTC

D: TRBD1
J: TRBJ1-6
V: TRBV6-6
size: .
CDR3: CASSYDRALSPLHF
DNA: TGTGCCAGCAGTTATGACAGGGCACTTTCACCCCTCCACTTT

D: TRBD2
J: TRBJ2-7
V: TRBV3-1/TRBV3-2
size: .
CDR3: CASSQWVSGSSYEQYF
DNA: TGTGCCAGCAGCCAGTGGGTTAGCGGGAGCTCCTACGAGCAGTACTTC

D: .
J: TRBJ1-5
V: TRBV10-3
size: few
CDR3: CAISENGQNQPQHF
DNA: TGTGCCATCAGTGAGAACGGACAGAATCAGCCCCAGCATTTT

D: .
J: TRBJ1-1
V: TRBV7-2
size: .
CDR3: CASSLGARGTEAFF
DNA: TGTGCCAGCAGCCTAGGGGCTAGGGGCACTGAAGCTTTCTTT

D: TRBD1
J: TRBJ1-5
V: TRBV19
size: .
CDR3: CASSIKSGQGTNQPQHF
DNA: TGTGCCAGTAGTATTAAGTCAGGACAGGGAACTAATCAGCCCCAGCATTTT

D: .
J: TRBJ1-5
V: TRBV19
size: .
CDR3: CASRLDRGQPQHF
DNA: TGTGCCAGTAGGTTGGACCGGGGTCAGCCCCAGCATTTT

D: .
J: TRBJ2-7
V: TRBV11-2
size: .
CDR3: CASSFLGLAPYEQYF
DNA: TGTGCCAGCAGCTTTTTAGGCCTAGCGCCCTACGAGCAGTACTTC

D: TRBD2
J: TRBJ2-5
V: TRBV7-2
size: .
CDR3: CASSPTSGVGGETQYF
DNA: TGTGCCAGCAGCCCGACTAGCGGGGTCGGAGGGGAGACCCAGTACTTC

D: .
J: TRBJ1-2
V: TRBV6-6
size: .
CDR3: CASSHRENYGYTF
DNA: TGTGCCAGCAGTCACAGGGAAAACTATGGCTACACCTTC

D: .
J: TRBJ2-7
V: TRBV3-1/TRBV3-2
size: .
CDR3: CASSQDGIVSSYEQYF
DNA: TGTGCCAGCAGCCAAGACGGGATAGTGAGCTCCTACGAGCAGTACTTC

D: TRBD1
J: TRBJ1-2
V: TRBV29-1
size: .
CDR3: CSVEVAGGLNYGYTF
DNA: TGCAGCGTTGAAGTCGCAGGGGGCCTTAACTATGGCTACACCTTC